This T cell receptor beta chain originates from a study of T cells in localized non-small cell lung cancer. Regarding the study as a whole: Adjacent uninvolved lung had the highest clonality, suggesting focused antigen responses. Appearing in adjacent lung were a median approximately 60 of the top 100 tumor clones.

This clone was found a few times. Its matching antigen is unknown. CDR3 length: 12 amino acids. Germline assignment: CDR1 MDHEN and CDR2 SYDVKM. Trimming took off 10 bases at V and 2 bases at J, with 12 bases between the two ends. TCRdb's table, derived via immunoSEQ multiplex PCR, lists solely in-frame clones and lacks some. This table holds tens of thousands of clones, under 90% found once. This material consisted of peripheral blood, taken before any cancer treatment. This TCR was sampled from a woman aged 40-75 years with stage I lung adenocarcinoma. V gene TRBV28 combines with J gene TRBJ2-7; D is undetermined. DNA of the CDR3: TGTGCCACTCGAAACCCTACCTACGAGCAGTACTTC. The encoded protein is CATRNPTYEQYF.